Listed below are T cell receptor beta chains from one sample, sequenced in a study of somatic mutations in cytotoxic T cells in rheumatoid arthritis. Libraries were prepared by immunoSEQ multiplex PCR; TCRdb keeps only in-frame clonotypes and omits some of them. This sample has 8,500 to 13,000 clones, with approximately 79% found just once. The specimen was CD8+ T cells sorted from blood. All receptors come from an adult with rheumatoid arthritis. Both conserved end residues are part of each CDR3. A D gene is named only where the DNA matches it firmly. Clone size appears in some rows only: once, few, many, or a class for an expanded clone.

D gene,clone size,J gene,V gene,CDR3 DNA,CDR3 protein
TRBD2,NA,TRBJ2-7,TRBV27,TGTGCCAGCAGTTTAGGGCGGGAGGTCTACGAGCAGTACTTC,CASSLGREVYEQYF
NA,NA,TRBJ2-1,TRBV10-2,TGCGCCAGCAGTGAGTCGGGGCAGAACAATGAGCAGTTCTTC,CASSESGQNNEQFF
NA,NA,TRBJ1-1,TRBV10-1,TGCGCCAGCAGTGATCGACAGGACTCCGCCGGGATGAACACTGAAGCTTTCTTT,CASSDRQDSAGMNTEAFF
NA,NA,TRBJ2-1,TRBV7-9,TGTGCCAGCAGTTTCTCGAGGGACTGTCAGTTCTTC,CASSFSRDCQFF
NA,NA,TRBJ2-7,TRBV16,TGTGCCAGCAGCCTCCCAGGATCCGAGCAGTACTTC,CASSLPGSEQYF
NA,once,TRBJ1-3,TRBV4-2,TGTGCCAGCAGCCAAGCCGGGCGGGGCGCTGGAAACACCATATATTTT,CASSQAGRGAGNTIYF
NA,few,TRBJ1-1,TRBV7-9,TGTGCCAGCAGCCCCTTTGCGCTTGGGGCCACTGAAGCTTTCTTT,CASSPFALGATEAFF
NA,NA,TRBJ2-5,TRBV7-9,TGTGCCAGCAGCCCAGGTGCCGGACAAGAGACCCAGTACTTC,CASSPGAGQETQYF
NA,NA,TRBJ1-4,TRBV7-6,TGTGCCAGCAGCCCGGGGGGGGTAGGTGAAAAACTGTTTTTT,CASSPGGVGEKLFF
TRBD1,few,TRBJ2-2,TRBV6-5,TGTGCCAGCAGCCGTGACAGGGGGTGGACCGGGGAGCTGTTTTTT,CASSRDRGWTGELFF
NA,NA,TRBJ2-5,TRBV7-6,TGTGCCAGCAGCTTAGTGCTAGCCCAAGAGACCCAGTACTTC,CASSLVLAQETQYF
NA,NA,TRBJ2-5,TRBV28,TGTGCCAGCAGGGACCTTGGGCAAGAGACCCAGTACTTC,CASRDLGQETQYF
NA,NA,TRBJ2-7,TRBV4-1,TGCGCCAGCAGCCAAGATTTGGAGGGCCCGACGGCCTACGAGCAGTACTTC,CASSQDLEGPTAYEQYF
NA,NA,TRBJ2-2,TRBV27,TGTGCCAGCAGTCCTACGGAAAACGGGGAGCTGTTTTTT,CASSPTENGELFF
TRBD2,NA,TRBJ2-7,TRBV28,TGTGCCAGCAGTTGGACTAGCGGGACCTACGAGCAGTACTTC,CASSWTSGTYEQYF
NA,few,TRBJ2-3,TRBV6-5,TGTGCCAGCAGTTACGGCCGGGACATCACAGATACGCAGTATTTT,CASSYGRDITDTQYF
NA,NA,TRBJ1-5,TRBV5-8,TGTGCCAGCAGCTTTCGTCCCAGGGGTATTATGCCCCAGCATTTT,CASSFRPRGIMPQHF
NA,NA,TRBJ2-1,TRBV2,TGTGCCAGCAGTGCTGGGGGTCTGTCCTACAATGAGCAGTTCTTC,CASSAGGLSYNEQFF
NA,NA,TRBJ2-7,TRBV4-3,TGCGCCAGCAGCCATGGGGGTTCCTACGAGCAGTACTTC,CASSHGGSYEQYF
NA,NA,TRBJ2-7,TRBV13,TGTGCCAGCAGCTTAGGAGTCGGGGATGCCGAGCAGTACTTC,CASSLGVGDAEQYF
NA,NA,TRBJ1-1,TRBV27,TGTGCCAGCAGTACGCTCCTCACGAACACTGAAGCTTTCTTT,CASSTLLTNTEAFF
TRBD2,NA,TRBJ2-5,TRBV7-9,TGTGCCAGCAGCTTACCCAGCGGGGGGGCTCGTGAGACCCAGTACTTC,CASSLPSGGARETQYF
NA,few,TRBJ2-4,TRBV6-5,TGTGCCAGCAGTAACTCCGGACCGTGGGACATTCAGTACTTC,CASSNSGPWDIQYF
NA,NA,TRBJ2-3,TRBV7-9,TGTGCCAGCAGCTTAAGACTAGGCCTCACAGATACGCAGTATTTT,CASSLRLGLTDTQYF
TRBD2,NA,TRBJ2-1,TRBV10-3,TGTGCCACCCGCGGGGGGGCCGTTGGGAATGAGCAGTTCTTC,CATRGGAVGNEQFF
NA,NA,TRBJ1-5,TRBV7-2,TGTGCCAGCAGCTTAGCCCGGACAGCAATAGGGGTTAGCAATCAGCCCCAGCATTTT,CASSLARTAIGVSNQPQHF
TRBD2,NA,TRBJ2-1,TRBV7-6,TGTGCCAGCAGCCTCACTAGCGAAAGCTCCTACAATGAGCAGTTCTTC,CASSLTSESSYNEQFF
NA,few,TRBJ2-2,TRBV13,TGTGCCAGCAGCCCCGGTACCGCGAACACCGGGGAGCTGTTTTTT,CASSPGTANTGELFF
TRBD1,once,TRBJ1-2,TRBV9,TGTGCCAGCAGCGCGGGACAGGGGGCCTATGGCTACACCTTC,CASSAGQGAYGYTF
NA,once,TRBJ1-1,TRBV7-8,TGTGCCAGCAGCTTAGCGTTTGGGGGTAATGCTTTCTTT,CASSLAFGGNAFF
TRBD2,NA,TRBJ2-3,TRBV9,TGTGCCACCGGGGCGGGAGGGCCCACAGATACGCAGTATTTT,CATGAGGPTDTQYF
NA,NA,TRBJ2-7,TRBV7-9,TGTGCCAGCAGCCCCGGGGGAGCGTACGAGCAGTACTTC,CASSPGGAYEQYF
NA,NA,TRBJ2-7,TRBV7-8,TGTGCCAGCAGTCAAAGGTCCCTCTTGCGGTACGAGCAGTACTTC,CASSQRSLLRYEQYF
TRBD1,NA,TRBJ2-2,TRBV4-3,TGCGCCAGCAGCCAGACAGGGTTCGGGGAGCTGTTTTTT,CASSQTGFGELFF
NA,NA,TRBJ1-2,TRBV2,TGTGCTCAAGAACCAGCACCCCCTGATACGCCGCGGGTTTATGGCTACACCTTC,CAQEPAPPDTPRVYGYTF
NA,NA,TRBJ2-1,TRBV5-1,TGCGCCAGCAGCTCCTTCGGGCTTTACAATGAGCAGTTCTTC,CASSSFGLYNEQFF
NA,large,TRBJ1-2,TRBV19,TGTGCCAGTAGCTCGGATAACTATGGCTACACCTTC,CASSSDNYGYTF
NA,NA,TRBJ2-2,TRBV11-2,TGTGCCAGCAGCCCGTACTCCGCGAACACCGGGGAGCTGTTTTTT,CASSPYSANTGELFF
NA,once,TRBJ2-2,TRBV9,TGTGCCAGCAGCGTAGAGACAAGAAGCACCGGGGAGCTGTTTTTT,CASSVETRSTGELFF
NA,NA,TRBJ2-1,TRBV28,TGTGCCAGCAGCGAGACCGGATACAATGAGCAGTTCTTC,CASSETGYNEQFF
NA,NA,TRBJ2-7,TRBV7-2,TGTGCCAGCAGCTTAGCCAGTTCGGCAGCTCTTAGGTACGAGCAGTACTTC,CASSLASSAALRYEQYF
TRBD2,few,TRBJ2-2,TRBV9,TGTGCCAGCAGCCCGACAGCGGGAGAGCACACCGGGGAGCTGTTTTTT,CASSPTAGEHTGELFF
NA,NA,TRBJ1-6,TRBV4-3,TGCGCCAGCAGCCAGGCACTATCACCCCTCCACTTT,CASSQALSPLHF
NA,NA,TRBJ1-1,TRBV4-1,TGCGCCAGCAGCCAGTCCGGGACAGAAGCTTTCTTT,CASSQSGTEAFF
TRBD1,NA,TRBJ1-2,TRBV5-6,TGTGCCAGCAGCTCGGACAGGGGGGATGGCTACACCTTC,CASSSDRGDGYTF
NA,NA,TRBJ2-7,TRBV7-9,TGTGCCAGCAGCCCCCCAGGGGTCTACGAGCAGTACTTC,CASSPPGVYEQYF
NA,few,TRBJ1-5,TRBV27,TGTGCCAGCAGTCCCTATAGCGGGGGCAATCAGCCCCAGCATTTT,CASSPYSGGNQPQHF
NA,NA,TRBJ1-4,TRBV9,TGTGCCAGCAGCTCCGGCCTGTTCAGTGCAACTAATGAAAAACTGTTTTTT,CASSSGLFSATNEKLFF
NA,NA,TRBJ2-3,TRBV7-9,TGTGCCAGCAGCTTAGTCCTTACAGGGCGCCTAAGCACAGATACGCAGTATTTT,CASSLVLTGRLSTDTQYF
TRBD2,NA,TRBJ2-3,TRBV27,TGTGCCAGCAGACTAGCGGGAGCAATAGATACGCAGTATTTT,CASRLAGAIDTQYF
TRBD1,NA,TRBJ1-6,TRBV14,TGTGCCAGCAGCCAAACAGGGGGGGCACCCCTCCACTTT,CASSQTGGAPLHF
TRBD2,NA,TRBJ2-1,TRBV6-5,TGTGCCAGCACCTGGGGACTAGAGGCTCATAATGAGCAGTTCTTC,CASTWGLEAHNEQFF
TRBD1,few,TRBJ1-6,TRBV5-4,TGTGCCAGCAGCTGGGGGACAGGGAATTCACCCCTCCACTTT,CASSWGTGNSPLHF
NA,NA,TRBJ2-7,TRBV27,TGTGCCAGCAGTTCCCATTACGAGCAGTACTTC,CASSSHYEQYF
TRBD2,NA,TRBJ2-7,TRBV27,TGTGCCAGCAGTTATGGGACTAGCGGGAGACATGGCGAGCAGTACTTC,CASSYGTSGRHGEQYF
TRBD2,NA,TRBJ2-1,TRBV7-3,TGTGCCAGCAGCTACCCCACCGCTAGCGGGGACTTGGGTGAGCAGTTCTTC,CASSYPTASGDLGEQFF
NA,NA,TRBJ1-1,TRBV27,TGTGCCAGCAGTTTTGGGGTAACGGACTCTGAAGCTTTCTTT,CASSFGVTDSEAFF
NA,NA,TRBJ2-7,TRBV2,TGTGCCAGCAGTGAACACAGGGCCGGAGAGCAGTACTTC,CASSEHRAGEQYF
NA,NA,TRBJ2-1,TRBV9,TGTGCCAGCAGCGGGTGGGCTAGCCGAGGGGGGAATGAGCAGTTCTTC,CASSGWASRGGNEQFF